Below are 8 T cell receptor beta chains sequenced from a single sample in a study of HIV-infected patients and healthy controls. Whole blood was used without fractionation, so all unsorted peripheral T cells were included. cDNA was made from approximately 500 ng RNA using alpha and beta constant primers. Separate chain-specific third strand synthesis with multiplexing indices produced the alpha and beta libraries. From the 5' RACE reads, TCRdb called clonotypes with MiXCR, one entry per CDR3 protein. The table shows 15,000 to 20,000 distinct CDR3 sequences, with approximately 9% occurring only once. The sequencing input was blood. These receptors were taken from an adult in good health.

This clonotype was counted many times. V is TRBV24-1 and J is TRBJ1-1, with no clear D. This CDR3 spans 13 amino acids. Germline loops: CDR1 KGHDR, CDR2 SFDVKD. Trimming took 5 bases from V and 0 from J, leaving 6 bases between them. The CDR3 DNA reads TGTGCCACCAGTGCAGATCTGAACACTGAAGCTTTCTTT. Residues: CATSADLNTEAFF.

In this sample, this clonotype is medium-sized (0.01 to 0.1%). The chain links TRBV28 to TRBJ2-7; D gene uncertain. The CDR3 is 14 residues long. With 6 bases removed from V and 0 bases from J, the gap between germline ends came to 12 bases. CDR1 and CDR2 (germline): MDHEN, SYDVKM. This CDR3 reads CASRGHGLSYEQYF. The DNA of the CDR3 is TGTGCCAGCAGGGGCCACGGTCTCTCCTACGAGCAGTACTTC.

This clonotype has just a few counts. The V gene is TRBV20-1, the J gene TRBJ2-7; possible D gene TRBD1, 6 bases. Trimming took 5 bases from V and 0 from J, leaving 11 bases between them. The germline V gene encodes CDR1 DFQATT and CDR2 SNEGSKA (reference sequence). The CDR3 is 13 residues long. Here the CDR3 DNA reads TGCAGTGCTCTAGCAGGGGTCTCCTACGAGCAGTACTTC. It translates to CSALAGVSYEQYF.

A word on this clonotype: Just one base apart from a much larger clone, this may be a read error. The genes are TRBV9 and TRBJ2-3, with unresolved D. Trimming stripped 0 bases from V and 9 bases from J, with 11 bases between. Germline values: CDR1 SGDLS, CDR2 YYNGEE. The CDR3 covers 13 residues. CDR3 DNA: TGTGCCAGCAGCGTAGATAGGGTCGAGACGCAGTATTTT. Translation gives CASSVDRVETQYF. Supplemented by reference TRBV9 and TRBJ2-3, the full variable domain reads DSGVTQTPKHLITATGQRVTLRCSPRSGDLSVYWYQQSLDQGLQFLIQYYNGEERAKGNILERFSAQQFPDLHSELNLSSLELGDSALYFCASSVDRVETQYFGPGTRLTVL.

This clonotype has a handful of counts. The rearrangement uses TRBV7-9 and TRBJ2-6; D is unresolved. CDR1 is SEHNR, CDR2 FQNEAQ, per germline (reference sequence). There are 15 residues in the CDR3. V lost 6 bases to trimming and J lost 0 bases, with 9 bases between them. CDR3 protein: CASRFLSSGANVLTF. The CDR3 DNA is TGTGCCAGCAGGTTTTTATCCTCTGGGGCCAACGTCCTGACTTTC.

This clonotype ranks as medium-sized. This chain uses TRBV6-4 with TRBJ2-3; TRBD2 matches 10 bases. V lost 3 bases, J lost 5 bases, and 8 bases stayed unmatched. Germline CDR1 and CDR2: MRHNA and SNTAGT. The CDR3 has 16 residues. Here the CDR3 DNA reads TGTGCCAGCAGTGAGGCAGCGGGAGGGCCGGGAGATACGCAGTATTTT. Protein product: CASSEAAGGPGDTQYF.

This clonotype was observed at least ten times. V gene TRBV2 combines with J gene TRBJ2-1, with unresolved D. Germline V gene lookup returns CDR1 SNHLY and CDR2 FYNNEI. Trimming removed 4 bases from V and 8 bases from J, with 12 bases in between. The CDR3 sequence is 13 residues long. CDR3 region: CASSGGPWDEQFF. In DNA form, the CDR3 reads TGTGCCAGCAGTGGAGGTCCCTGGGATGAGCAGTTCTTC. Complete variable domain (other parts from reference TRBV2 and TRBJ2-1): EPEVTQTPSHQVTQMGQEVILRCVPISNHLYFYWYRQILGQKVEFLVSFYNNEISEKSEIFDDQFSVERPDGSNFTLKIRSTKLEDSAMYFCASSGGPWDEQFFGPGTRLTVL.

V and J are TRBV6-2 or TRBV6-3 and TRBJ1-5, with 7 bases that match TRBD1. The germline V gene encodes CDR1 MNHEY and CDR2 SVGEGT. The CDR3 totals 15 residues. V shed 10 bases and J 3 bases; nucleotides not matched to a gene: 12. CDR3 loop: CATLTGSPDNQPQHF. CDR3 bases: TGTGCCACCTTGACAGGGAGCCCAGACAATCAGCCCCAGCATTTT.